This TCR beta chain came from a study of early T cells in non-severe SARS-CoV-2 infection. The germline V gene has CDR1 SEHNR and CDR2 FQNEAQ (reference sequence). Trimming cost V 4 bases and J 5 bases; bases outside gene matches: 8. The CDR3 runs 14 residues. TCRdb processed the 5' RACE reads anew with MiXCR; each CDR3 protein has one entry. The data hold under 85,000 distinct CDR3 sequences, with approximately 15% observed a single time. The clonotype was recovered from an adult who was a healthcare worker with PCR-confirmed SARS-CoV-2 infection or an uninfected control (not recorded which). The J gene is TRBJ2-7, the V gene TRBV7-9; the match to TRBD2 covers 7 bases. This specimen was whole blood, taken at baseline. The CDR3 nucleotides are TGTGCCAGCAGCTCTAGCGGACCCGCAGACGAGCAGTACTTC. Translation: CASSSSGPADEQYF.